Given below is one TCR beta chain in context. Antigen unknown. A much larger clone lies one base from this, so it may be a read error. The data derive from a study of T cells in Graves' hyperthyroidism and ophthalmopathy. This CDR3 spans 17 amino acids. Per germline, CDR1 DFQATT and CDR2 SNEGSKA (reference sequence). Amplification of TCR beta CDR3 regions used RNA as the template. Researchers ran a first-round RT-PCR on the TCR CDR3 using the HTBI primer set. TCRdb redid the calling of the multiplex PCR reads with MiXCR, one entry per CDR3 protein. Here the sample spans about 480,000 distinct CDR3 sequences, 20% to 25% being singletons. Study-wide results and caveats: Most thyroid clonotypes that were expanded above 0.001 also turned up in blood. Ophthalmopathy was told apart from stable hyperthyroidism by a 13 V-J model. Before onset, ophthalmopathy was predicted by the model a median around 6 months earlier.

Uncontrolled infection, other autoimmune disease, pregnancy or lactation excluded patients. The sequenced sample was blood. The rearrangement uses TRBV20-1 and TRBJ2-7; no clear D. The TCR originated in a woman aged 70-85 years with Graves' ophthalmopathy. The CDR3 nucleotides are TGCAGTGCTAGAGATCTCGCGTTGGCGGAAAGCTCCTGCGAGCAGTACTTC. It encodes CSARDLALAESSCEQYF.